These 4 T cell receptor beta chains came from one sample sequenced in a study of graft-versus-host responses after intestinal transplantation. Produced via immunoSEQ multiplex PCR; TCRdb's table is partial and in-frame only. The table has some 27,000 clones, about 92% seen once; the top ten hold approximately 0.53%. This material consisted of PBMCs, taken 18 days after transplant. The receptors originated from a human patient who received an intestinal transplant, so some T cells may come from the graft donor.

The rearrangement uses TRBV6-1 and TRBJ2-3, with D possibly being TRBD2 (6 bases). V lost 6 bases and J lost 2, with 9 bases in between. In germline, CDR1 is MNHNS, CDR2 SASEGT. The CDR3 consists of 13 residues. The CDR3 loop reads CASSRDFTDTQYF. The CDR3 DNA reads TGTGCCAGCAGCAGGGACTTCACAGATACGCAGTATTTT.

Only a few counts were recorded for this clone. The rearrangement links TRBV21-1 to TRBJ1-2; the D call TRBD1 from the table was never checked on the DNA. TRBV21-1 is a pseudogene locus. This CDR3 has 13 amino acids. CDR3 nucleotide sequence: TGTGCCAGCAGCAAACTGACAAACTATGGCTACACCTTC. Amino acid sequence: CASSKLTNYGYTF.

The rearrangement joins TRBV7-9 to TRBJ2-3; D unclear. V gave up 3 bases and J gave up 3 bases, with 16 bases separating them. CDR3 length: 16 residues. Germline V gene sequence: CDR1 SEHNR, CDR2 FQNEAQ (reference sequence). CDR3: CASSFPHTGRTDTQYF. CDR3 in DNA: TGTGCCAGCAGCTTCCCTCATACCGGACGGACAGATACGCAGTATTTT.

The chain combines TRBV4-1 with TRBJ2-2; D may correspond to TRBD1 or TRBD2 (6 bases each). CDR1 is MGHRA, CDR2 YSYEKL, per germline. The ends were cut back, 0 bases at V and 5 bases at J, with 7 bases in the middle. This CDR3 comprises 14 residues. CDR3 sequence: CASSQEGGTGELFF. CDR3 nucleotides: TGCGCCAGCAGCCAAGAAGGGGGGACCGGGGAGCTGTTTTTT.